The 5 T cell receptor beta chains presented below share a single source sample, sequenced in a study of spatial heterogeneity in lung cancer. The time point is: blood at routine non-recurrence follow-up after resection. Using its own MiXCR run on the 5' RACE reads, TCRdb lists one record per CDR3 protein. Among 110,000 or so distinct CDR3 sequences listed, about 10% were seen once. Here the sequenced sample was PBMCs, taken at follow-up. Every receptor here comes from a female donor with early-stage non-small cell lung cancer.

The genes are TRBV28 and TRBJ2-1; TRBD2 matches at 11 bases. CDR3 size: 15 residues. Trimming took 6 bases from V and 6 from J; bases not matched to a gene: 7. CDR1 MDHEN and CDR2 SYDVKM come from the germline V gene. CDR3 loop: CASSPGLAGGNEQFF. DNA of the CDR3: TGTGCCAGCAGCCCGGGCCTAGCGGGAGGCAATGAGCAGTTCTTC.

This sequence joins TRBV28 and TRBJ2-6; 11 bases are a match to TRBD2. The trim removed 8 bases at V and 10 bases at J, leaving 19 bases unmatched. Looked up from germline, CDR1 is MDHEN and CDR2 is SYDVKM. This CDR3 spans 18 amino acids. The CDR3 DNA reads as TGTGCCAGCGAGTCCCCTGCCGGGACTAGCGGAGGAATAAACGTCCTGACTTTC. Its translation is CASESPAGTSGGINVLTF.

This clonotype was seen a few times. The chain has TRBV7-9 and TRBJ2-1, with TRBD2 matching over 8 bases. Germline V CDR1 and CDR2: SEHNR, FQNEAQ (reference sequence). V lost 0 bases, J lost 9 bases, and 4 bases stayed unmatched. The CDR3 consists of 14 residues. The CDR3 bases are TGTGCCAGCAGCTTAGCCGGGAGGGAGGTTGAGCAGTTCTTC. It is translated as CASSLAGREVEQFF. The whole variable domain, filled in from reference TRBV7-9 and TRBJ2-1, reads DTGVSQNPRHKITKRGQNVTFRCDPISEHNRLYWYRQTLGQGPEFLTYFQNEAQLEKSRLLSDRFSAERPKGSFSTLEIQRTEQGDSAMYLCASSLAGREVEQFFGPGTRLTVL.

This clonotype was observed a few times. V is TRBV28 and J is TRBJ1-4, with TRBD1 matching 7 bases. The V and J ends lost 0 bases and 6 bases, in that order; junction bases with no gene match: 4. The CDR3 runs 15 residues. In germline, CDR1 is MDHEN, CDR2 SYDVKM. This CDR3 reads CASSLWTGRYEKLFF. CDR3 nucleotides: TGTGCCAGCAGTTTATGGACAGGGCGGTATGAAAAACTGTTTTTT.

The rearrangement uses TRBV10-1 and TRBJ2-2; D possibly corresponds to TRBD2 (6 bases). The CDR3 extends over 17 amino acids. Germline lookup yields CDR1 WNHNN and CDR2 SYGVQD (reference sequence). V was trimmed by 2 bases and J by 1 base, leaving 14 bases between them. The CDR3 spells CASSEVRRGWNTGELFF. CDR3 nucleotides: TGCGCCAGCAGTGAGGTTCGGAGGGGTTGGAACACCGGGGAGCTGTTTTTT.